This TCR beta chain was found in a study of monozygotic twins with inflammatory bowel disease. Points on this clonotype: Antigen: not known.

TCRdb reprocessed the 5' RACE reads and keeps a single row for each CDR3 protein, giving no DNA. The listing records a few hundred thousand distinct CDR3 sequences. The germline V gene has CDR1 SGHKS and CDR2 YYEKEE (reference sequence). This CDR3 comprises 12 residues. After skipping T cell sorting, the authors isolated total RNA from whole blood. Findings and caveats of the study: Twins with IBD were found to have lower TCRbeta diversity (inverse Simpson) than healthy co-twins.

Material for sequencing was blood. V is TRBV5-5 and J is TRBJ1-5; with no DNA, the TCRdb D assignment of TRBD1 cannot be verified. This receptor was obtained from a human donor with ulcerative colitis or Crohn's disease, or a healthy co-twin of an affected twin (not recorded which). The CDR3: CASSLKGEAQHF.